The following is a TCR beta chain sequence with its context. Its antigen is undetermined. The identical CDR3 is also encoded by other nucleotide sequences in the sample. Running of the assay took place at deep level. Here immunoSEQ multiplex PCR was the method, and the copy in TCRdb shows in-frame clones only, minus some. The data hold approximately 2.1 million clones, with just over 90% observed a single time. In germline, CDR1 is SGHNT, CDR2 YYREEE (reference sequence). Trimming took 3 bases from V and 2 from J, leaving 7 bases between them. The CDR3 is 13 residues long. Donors comprised only Caucasian adults living in Nashville, Tennessee. Negatively enriched CD4+ T cells were divided by CD45RA into naive and memory. This sample was taken from a study of shared clonotypes between healthy human individuals. Study results and caveats: A generally larger estimated richness was seen in naive subsets than in memory subsets.

Sequencing used naive CD4+ T cells from PBMCs. Subset specified: CD45RA+ positively selected. The receptor's source is a man between 18 and 29 years old in good health. Some clones in this sample may be carry-over from other donors' samples. The chain joins TRBV5-4 to TRBJ2-3, with D uncertain. This chain's CDR3 is CASSSASTDTQYF. The CDR3 coding sequence is TGTGCCAGCAGCTCGGCCTCCACAGATACGCAGTATTTT.